This T cell receptor (beta chain) was documented in a study of T-cell reconstitution after alpha-beta-depleted transplantation in children. This CDR3 contains 14 residues. V was cut by 5 bases and J by 4 bases, with 12 bases left in between. The germline gives CDR1 SGHVS, CDR2 FNYEAQ. There are many counts of this clonotype. This sample's TCRbeta library carried unique molecular identifier barcodes. TCRdb passed the PCR reads through MiXCR, listing each CDR3 protein once. The table lists 200,000 to 250,000 distinct CDR3 sequences, approximately 12% of them singletons. The rearrangement links TRBV7-6 to TRBJ1-5; the D is unclear. The specimen comprised PBMCs from the stem cell graft donor, sampled from the stem cell graft. This TCR derives from a human donor who donated a stem cell graft to a child with acute lymphoblastic leukemia. CDR3 loop: CASSLDPSNQPQHF. The CDR3 coding sequence is TGTGCCAGCAGCCTCGACCCTTCTAATCAGCCCCAGCATTTT.